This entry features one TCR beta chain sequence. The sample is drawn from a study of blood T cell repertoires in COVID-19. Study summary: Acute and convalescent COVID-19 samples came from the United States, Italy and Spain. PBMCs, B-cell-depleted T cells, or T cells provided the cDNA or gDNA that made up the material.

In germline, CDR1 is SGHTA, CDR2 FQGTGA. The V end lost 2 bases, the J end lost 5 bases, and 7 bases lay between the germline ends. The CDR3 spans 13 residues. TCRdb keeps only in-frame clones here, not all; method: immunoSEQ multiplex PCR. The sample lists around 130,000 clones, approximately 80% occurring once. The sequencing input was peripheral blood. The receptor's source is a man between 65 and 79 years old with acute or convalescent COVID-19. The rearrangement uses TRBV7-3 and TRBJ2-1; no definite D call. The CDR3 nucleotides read TGTGCCAGCAGCTTAGGGCAGAACAATGAGCAGTTCTTC. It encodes CASSLGQNNEQFF.